These 10 T cell receptor beta chains were all obtained from the same sample, sequenced in a study of shared clonotypes between healthy human individuals. The table came from immunoSEQ multiplex PCR; TCRdb's copy has only in-frame clones and leaves some out. This table holds approximately 1.5 million clones, roughly 98.5% found once. The sequenced sample was naive CD4+ T cells sorted from blood. Indicated subset: CD45RA+ positively selected. The receptor set was obtained from a man younger than 40 in good health.

V usage is TRBV7-8 and J usage is TRBJ2-7; D remains unclear. Germline V gene lookup returns CDR1 SGHVS and CDR2 FQNEAQ. This CDR3 is 13 amino acids long. Trimming pared 1 base from V and 4 bases from J, leaving 8 bases between. The CDR3 coding sequence is TGTGCCAGCAGCTTAGAATACGGGTACGAGCAGTACTTC. It codes for CASSLEYGYEQYF.

The chain joins TRBV6-5 to TRBJ2-7; no reliable D call. The CDR3 has 13 residues. The germline CDR1 and CDR2 sequences are MNHEY and SVGAGI. V was pared by 0 bases and J by 5 bases, with 8 bases between. CDR3 sequence: CASSYSGFHEQYF. As DNA, the CDR3 is TGTGCCAGCAGTTACTCAGGGTTCCACGAGCAGTACTTC.

The chain joins TRBV7-2 to TRBJ2-5, with 9 bases lining up with TRBD1. The V and J ends lost 1 base and 5 bases, in that order; junction bases with no gene match: 5. The germline CDR1 and CDR2 sequences are SGHTA and FQGNSA. This CDR3 is built from 15 residues. DNA of the CDR3: TGTGCCAGCAGCTTAGGGGACAGGGTCTGGGAGACCCAGTACTTC. Translated: CASSLGDRVWETQYF.

This sequence joins TRBV30 and TRBJ2-2; D gene unclear. The germline V gene encodes CDR1 GTSNPN and CDR2 SVGIG (reference sequence). CDR3 size: 12 residues. Trimming shortened V by 1 base and J by 3 bases, and 3 bases separated the two germline ends. The CDR3 here is CAWSEDTGELFF. CDR3 DNA: TGTGCCTGGAGTGAAGACACCGGGGAGCTGTTTTTT.

This rearrangement joins TRBV30 to TRBJ1-5; no clear D. CDR1 is GTSNPN and CDR2 is SVGIG in the germline V gene (reference sequence). Trimming took off 3 bases at V and 0 bases at J, with 6 bases between the two ends. The CDR3 extends over 13 amino acids. The DNA for the CDR3 is TGTGCCTGGAGCTCCTCTAGCAATCAGCCCCAGCATTTT. It codes for CAWSSSSNQPQHF.

V gene TRBV29-1 combines with J gene TRBJ1-1, with a tentative D call TRBD1 (5 bases). The V and J ends lost 7 bases and 2 bases respectively, with 23 bases between them. Germline V gene lookup returns CDR1 SQVTM and CDR2 ANQGSEA. The CDR3 covers 16 residues. CDR3 amino acids: CSGQLGGPGDNTEAFF. DNA for the CDR3: TGCAGCGGTCAACTCGGGGGACCGGGGGACAACACTGAAGCTTTCTTT.

V usage is TRBV10-1 and J usage is TRBJ2-5; no clear D gene. Germline lookup yields CDR1 WNHNN and CDR2 SYGVQD (reference sequence). V shed 4 bases and J shed 1 base, with 10 bases lying between them. The CDR3 spans 14 residues. CDR3 in DNA: TGCGCCAGCAGTGGGTCAGTATCCCAAGAGACCCAGTACTTC. Translation: CASSGSVSQETQYF.

The chain joins TRBV5-4 to TRBJ1-1, with unresolved D. CDR1 is SGHNT, CDR2 YYREEE, per germline (reference sequence). The CDR3 is 15 residues long. V gave up 7 bases and J gave up 1 base, with 17 bases separating them. The CDR3 is CASQIFLLENTEAFF. The CDR3 DNA reads TGTGCCAGCCAAATTTTTCTTCTGGAGAACACTGAAGCTTTCTTT.

V gene TRBV9 combines with J gene TRBJ2-1, with TRBD2 identical over 9 bases. Germline CDR1 and CDR2: SGDLS and YYNGEE. V shed 0 bases and J 10 bases; nucleotides not matched to a gene: 14. There are 17 residues in the CDR3. In DNA, the CDR3 is TGTGCCAGCAGCGTAGAGCCACTAGCGGGCTCTTGGTGGGAGCAGTTCTTC. It translates to CASSVEPLAGSWWEQFF.

The chain employs TRBV5-6 and TRBJ1-1; unclear D gene. CDR3 length: 16 amino acids. CDR1 and CDR2 from the germline V gene are SGHDT and YYEEEE. Trimming removed 3 bases at V and 1 base at J, with 16 bases between. CDR3 nucleotide sequence: TGTGCCAGCAGCTCCCCGGGAATTGGGGAGAACACTGAAGCTTTCTTT. Its protein product is CASSSPGIGENTEAFF.